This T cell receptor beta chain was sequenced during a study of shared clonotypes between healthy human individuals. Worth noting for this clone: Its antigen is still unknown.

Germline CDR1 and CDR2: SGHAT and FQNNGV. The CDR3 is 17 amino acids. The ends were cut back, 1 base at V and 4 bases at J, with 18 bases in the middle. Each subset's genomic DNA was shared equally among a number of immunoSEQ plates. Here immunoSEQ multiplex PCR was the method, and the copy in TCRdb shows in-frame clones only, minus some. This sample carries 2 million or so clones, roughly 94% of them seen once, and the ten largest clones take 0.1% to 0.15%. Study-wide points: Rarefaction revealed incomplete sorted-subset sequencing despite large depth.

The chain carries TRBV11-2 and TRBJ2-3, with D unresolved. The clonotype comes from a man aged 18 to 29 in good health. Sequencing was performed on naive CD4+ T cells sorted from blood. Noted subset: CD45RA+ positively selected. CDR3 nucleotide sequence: TGTGCCAGCAGCTTAGTCGGTAGGATTAGTGGCGCAGATACGCAGTATTTT. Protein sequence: CASSLVGRISGADTQYF.